The rows below give T cell receptor beta chains drawn from one sample of a study of blood T cell repertoires in COVID-19. Only in-frame clones appear in the TCRdb table, and some are missing; sequencing was by immunoSEQ multiplex PCR. Here the sample spans 250,000 to 350,000 clones, more than 80% being singletons. Sample: peripheral blood. These TCRs come from a woman aged 25 to 39 with active or convalescent COVID-19. The CDR3 runs from the conserved cysteine through the conserved F or W. A D gene is named only where the DNA matches it firmly. The size entry is marked missing in some rows and otherwise reads once, few, many or a size class.

cdr3_aa: CASSLWGGRSETQYF
cdr3_nt: TGTGCCAGCAGTCTCTGGGGGGGGAGGAGTGAGACCCAGTACTTC
j_call: TRBJ2-5
clone_size: .
d_call: TRBD2
v_call: TRBV27

cdr3_aa: CASPGSSYNSPLHF
cdr3_nt: TGCGCCAGCCCTGGGAGCTCCTATAATTCACCCCTCCACTTT
j_call: TRBJ1-6
clone_size: .
d_call: .
v_call: TRBV4-3

cdr3_aa: CASSLLLAGGSDTQYF
cdr3_nt: TGTGCCAGCAGCTTGCTACTAGCGGGGGGATCAGATACGCAGTATTTT
j_call: TRBJ2-3
clone_size: few
d_call: TRBD2
v_call: TRBV7-9

cdr3_aa: CASSYGQGSNEQYF
cdr3_nt: TGTGCCAGCAGTTATGGGCAGGGATCCAACGAGCAGTACTTC
j_call: TRBJ2-7
clone_size: .
d_call: .
v_call: TRBV6-5

cdr3_aa: CASSPRQGVGGYTF
cdr3_nt: TGTGCCAGCAGCCCCAGACAGGGGGTGGGCGGCTACACCTTC
j_call: TRBJ1-2
clone_size: .
d_call: TRBD1
v_call: TRBV3-1/TRBV3-2

cdr3_aa: CASSHDGQGGFNEQFF
cdr3_nt: TGCGCCAGCAGCCACGATGGACAGGGGGGTTTCAATGAGCAGTTCTTC
j_call: TRBJ2-1
clone_size: .
d_call: TRBD1
v_call: TRBV4-1

cdr3_aa: CASSQGYRDTGELFF
cdr3_nt: TGTGCCAGCAGTCAGGGCTATAGGGACACCGGGGAGCTGTTTTTT
j_call: TRBJ2-2
clone_size: .
d_call: .
v_call: TRBV6-2/TRBV6-3

cdr3_aa: CAWSVRAGITNTEAFF
cdr3_nt: TGTGCCTGGAGTGTACGGGCAGGGATAACGAACACTGAAGCTTTCTTT
j_call: TRBJ1-1
clone_size: .
d_call: .
v_call: TRBV30

cdr3_aa: CASSLAHRANTEAFF
cdr3_nt: TGCGCCAGCAGCTTGGCCCACAGGGCGAACACTGAAGCTTTCTTT
j_call: TRBJ1-1
clone_size: .
d_call: .
v_call: TRBV5-1

cdr3_aa: CASRDRDRGGTNEKLFF
cdr3_nt: TGTGCCAGCAGGGATCGGGACAGGGGTGGCACTAATGAAAAACTGTTTTTT
j_call: TRBJ1-4
clone_size: .
d_call: TRBD1
v_call: TRBV6-4

cdr3_aa: CASSILGAVGTEAFF
cdr3_nt: TGTGCCAGTAGTATACTTGGGGCGGTAGGCACTGAAGCTTTCTTT
j_call: TRBJ1-1
clone_size: once
d_call: .
v_call: TRBV19

cdr3_aa: CASSFRAGGYNEQFF
cdr3_nt: TGTGCCAGCAGCTTTCGGGCGGGGGGTTACAATGAGCAGTTCTTC
j_call: TRBJ2-1
clone_size: .
d_call: TRBD2
v_call: TRBV13